Below, 9 T cell receptor beta chains from the same sample are listed, as sequenced in a study of T-cell memory formation after mild COVID-19. TCRdb re-derived calls from the 5' RACE reads in MiXCR, one entry per CDR3 protein. Of a few hundred thousand distinct CDR3 sequences listed, 20% to 25% are singletons. Sequenced input: PBMCs or a T cell subset sorted from them (not recorded which). These receptors all come from a man aged 18-30 years who had mild COVID-19 (a few samples of this study predate the infection). Cell type and time point are not known.

This clonotype was seen a handful of times. DNA for the CDR3: TGTGCCAGCAGCTCGCCTTCCTCGCCCCAGCATTTT. Protein: CASSSPSSPQHF. The rearrangement joins TRBV7-2 to TRBJ1-5; D remains ambiguous. The V and J ends lost 4 bases and 9 bases respectively, with 10 bases between them. CDR1 is SGHTA and CDR2 is FQGNSA in the germline V gene. This CDR3 region has 12 residues.

The chain employs TRBV2 and TRBJ2-5; TRBD1 matches 7 bases. The CDR3 covers 14 residues. Per germline, CDR1 SNHLY and CDR2 FYNNEI. Trimming cost V 8 bases and J 2 bases; bases outside gene matches: 8. The CDR3 sequence: CASGRVQGQETQYF. The CDR3 DNA is TGTGCCAGCGGACGAGTACAGGGGCAAGAGACCCAGTACTTC.

The sample holds a few counts of this clonotype. This sequence joins TRBV27 and TRBJ1-5, with D unresolved. Deletions cut 1 base from V and 3 bases from J, with 13 bases between. Looked up from germline, CDR1 is MNHEY and CDR2 is SMNVEV (reference sequence). This CDR3 has 16 amino acids. CDR3 amino acids: CASSLYGPGLNQPQHF. The CDR3 nucleotides are TGTGCCAGCAGTTTATACGGCCCAGGCCTCAATCAGCCCCAGCATTTT.

This clonotype was observed at least ten times. V gene TRBV4-3 combines with J gene TRBJ2-3; 7 positions match TRBD2. The CDR3 has 15 amino acids. Germline CDR1 LGHNA, CDR2 YSLEER. J gave up 0 bases and V 2 bases, and 2 bases lay outside the gene matches. The chain's CDR3 is CASSQSGASTDTQYF. CDR3 DNA: TGCGCCAGCAGCCAAAGCGGGGCAAGCACAGATACGCAGTATTTT.

This clonotype was seen more than once but under ten times. The J gene is TRBJ1-1, the V gene TRBV5-6, with 8 bases identical to TRBD1. Germline V gene data show CDR1 as SGHDT and CDR2 as YYEEEE. Trimming at V came to 4 bases and at J to 1 base, leaving 6 bases not matched to a gene. The CDR3 runs to 15 residues. CDR3 region: CASSPGDRQNTEAFF. Written as DNA, the CDR3 is TGTGCCAGCAGCCCGGGGGACAGGCAGAACACTGAAGCTTTCTTT.

The chain recombines TRBV7-6 with TRBJ2-1; 16 bases are a match to TRBD2. V was pared by 4 bases and J by 12 bases, with 9 bases of the junction left unmatched. Per germline, CDR1 SGHVS and CDR2 FNYEAQ. The length of the CDR3 is 16 residues. CDR3 amino acids: CASSSPGTSGGARQFF. The CDR3 bases are TGTGCCAGCAGCTCACCCGGGACTAGCGGGGGGGCGAGGCAGTTCTTC.

The chain uses TRBV7-2 and TRBJ2-1, with 9 bases that match TRBD2. With 3 bases clipped from V and 3 bases from J, the junction kept 6 bases outside the gene matches. The CDR3 length is 16 residues. The germline gives CDR1 SGHTA, CDR2 FQGNSA. The CDR3 loop reads CASSFSGAGGYNEQFF. CDR3 DNA sequence: TGTGCCAGCAGCTTCTCCGGAGCGGGGGGCTACAATGAGCAGTTCTTC.

The V gene is TRBV6-2 or TRBV6-3, the J gene TRBJ1-4; 9 bases fit TRBD1. Trimming at V came to 5 bases and at J to 9 bases, leaving 4 bases not matched to a gene. This CDR3 comprises 13 residues. Germline assignment: CDR1 MNHEY and CDR2 SVGEGT. As DNA, the CDR3 is TGTGCCAGCAGTACGGGGACAGGGAAAAAACTGTTTTTT. This encodes CASSTGTGKKLFF.

V is TRBV7-2 and J is TRBJ2-4; D not certain. Trimming pared 5 bases from V and 0 bases from J, leaving 11 bases between. CDR1 is SGHTA and CDR2 is FQGNSA in the germline V gene. The CDR3 contains 15 residues. Here the CDR3 DNA reads TGTGCCAGCAGCCCCCGGATTATAGCCAAAAACATTCAGTACTTC. Translated, it gives CASSPRIIAKNIQYF. Full variable domain (missing parts from reference TRBV7-2 and TRBJ2-4): GAGVSQSPSNKVTEKGKDVELRCDPISGHTALYWYRQSLGQGLEFLIYFQGNSAPDKSGLPSDRFSAERTGGSVSTLTIQRTQQEDSAVYLCASSPRIIAKNIQYFGAGTRLSVL.